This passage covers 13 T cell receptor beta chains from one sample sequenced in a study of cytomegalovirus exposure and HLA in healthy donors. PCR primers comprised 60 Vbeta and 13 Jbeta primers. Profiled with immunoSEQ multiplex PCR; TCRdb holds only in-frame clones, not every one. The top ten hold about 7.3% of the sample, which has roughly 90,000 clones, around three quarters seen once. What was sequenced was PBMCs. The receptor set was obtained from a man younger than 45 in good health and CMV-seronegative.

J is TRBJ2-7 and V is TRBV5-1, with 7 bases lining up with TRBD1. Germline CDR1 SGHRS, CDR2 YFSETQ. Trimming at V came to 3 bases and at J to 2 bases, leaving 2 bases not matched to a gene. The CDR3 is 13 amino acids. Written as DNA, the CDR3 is TGCGCCAGCAGCTCGGGACAGACCTACGAGCAGTACTTC. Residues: CASSSGQTYEQYF.

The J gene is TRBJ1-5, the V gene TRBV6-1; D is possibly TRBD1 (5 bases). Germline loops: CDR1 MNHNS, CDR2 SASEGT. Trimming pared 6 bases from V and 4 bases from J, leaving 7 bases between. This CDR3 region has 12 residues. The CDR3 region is CASRGVNQPQHF. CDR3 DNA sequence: TGTGCCAGCAGAGGGGTAAATCAGCCCCAGCATTTT.

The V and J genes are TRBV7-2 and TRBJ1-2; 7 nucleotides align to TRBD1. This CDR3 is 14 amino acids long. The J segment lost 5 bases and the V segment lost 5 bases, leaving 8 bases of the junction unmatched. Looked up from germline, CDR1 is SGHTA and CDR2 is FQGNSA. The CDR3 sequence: CASSAGQQDYGYTF. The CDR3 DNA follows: TGTGCCAGCAGCGCGGGACAGCAGGATTATGGCTACACCTTC.

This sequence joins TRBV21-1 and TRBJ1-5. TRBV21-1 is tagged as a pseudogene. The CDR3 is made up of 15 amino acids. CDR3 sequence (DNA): TGTGCCAGCAGCCAGACAAGGGCTACGGGGAAGCCCCAGCATTTT. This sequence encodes CASSQTRATGKPQHF.

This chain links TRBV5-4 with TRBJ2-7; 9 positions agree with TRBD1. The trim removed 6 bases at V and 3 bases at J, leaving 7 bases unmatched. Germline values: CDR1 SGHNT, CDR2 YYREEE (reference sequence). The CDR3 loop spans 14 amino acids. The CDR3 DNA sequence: TGTGCCAGCAACCTACCGGGACAGGGCTACGAGCAGTACTTC. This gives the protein CASNLPGQGYEQYF.

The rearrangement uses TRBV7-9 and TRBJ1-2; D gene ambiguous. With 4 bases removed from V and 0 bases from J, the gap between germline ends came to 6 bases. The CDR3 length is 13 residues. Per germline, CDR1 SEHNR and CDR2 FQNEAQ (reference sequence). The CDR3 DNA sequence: TGTGCCAGCAGCTCCGGGACTAACTATGGCTACACCTTC. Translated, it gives CASSSGTNYGYTF.

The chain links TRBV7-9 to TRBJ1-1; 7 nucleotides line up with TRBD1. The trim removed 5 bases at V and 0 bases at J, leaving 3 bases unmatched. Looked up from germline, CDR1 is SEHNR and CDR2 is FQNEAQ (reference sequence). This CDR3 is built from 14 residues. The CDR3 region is CASSLGTVNTEAFF. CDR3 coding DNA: TGTGCCAGCAGCCTGGGGACAGTGAACACTGAAGCTTTCTTT.

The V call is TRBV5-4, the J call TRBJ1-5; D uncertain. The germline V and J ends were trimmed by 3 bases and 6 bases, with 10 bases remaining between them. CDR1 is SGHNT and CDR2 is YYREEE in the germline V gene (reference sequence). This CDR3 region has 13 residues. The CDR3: CASSSAGSQPQHF. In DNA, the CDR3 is TGTGCCAGCAGCTCAGCGGGGTCTCAGCCCCAGCATTTT.

This CDR3 is CASSRLSGGANEQFF. CDR3 coding DNA: TGTGCCAGCAGCCGCCTGAGCGGGGGGGCCAATGAGCAGTTCTTC. The V call is TRBV4-2, the J call TRBJ2-1; 10 bases are a match to TRBD2. The CDR3 loop spans 15 amino acids. V was pared by 4 bases and J by 6 bases, with 6 bases of the junction left unmatched. Germline lookup yields CDR1 LGHNA and CDR2 YNFKEQ.

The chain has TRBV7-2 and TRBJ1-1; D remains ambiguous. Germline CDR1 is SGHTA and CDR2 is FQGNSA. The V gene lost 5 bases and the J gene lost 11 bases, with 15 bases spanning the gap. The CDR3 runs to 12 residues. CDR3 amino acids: CASSPGSPAAFF. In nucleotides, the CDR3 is TGTGCCAGCAGCCCGGGTTCCCCGGCCGCTTTCTTT. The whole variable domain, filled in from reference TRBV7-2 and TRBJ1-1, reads GAGVSQSPSNKVTEKGKDVELRCDPISGHTALYWYRQSLGQGLEFLIYFQGNSAPDKSGLPSDRFSAERTGGSVSTLTIQRTQQEDSAVYLCASSPGSPAAFFGQGTRLTVV.

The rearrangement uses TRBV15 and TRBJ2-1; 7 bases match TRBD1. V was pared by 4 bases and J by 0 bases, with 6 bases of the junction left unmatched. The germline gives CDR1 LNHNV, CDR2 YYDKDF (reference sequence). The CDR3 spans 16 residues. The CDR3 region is CATSIRQGISYNEQFF. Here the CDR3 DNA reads TGTGCCACCAGCATAAGACAGGGTATCTCCTACAATGAGCAGTTCTTC.

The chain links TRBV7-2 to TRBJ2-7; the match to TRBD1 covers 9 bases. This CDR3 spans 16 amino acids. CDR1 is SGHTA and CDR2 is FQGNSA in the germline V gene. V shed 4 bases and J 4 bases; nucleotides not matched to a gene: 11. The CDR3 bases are TGTGCCAGCAGCTCGACCCCCGGGACAGGGCGTTACGAGCAGTACTTC. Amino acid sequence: CASSSTPGTGRYEQYF.

CDR3 sequence reads: CASTWLGAGTEAFF. CDR3 in DNA: TGTGCCAGCACCTGGTTGGGCGCGGGCACTGAAGCTTTCTTT. The V and J genes are TRBV6-5 and TRBJ1-1; D call uncertain. Looked up from germline, CDR1 is MNHEY and CDR2 is SVGAGI. The germline V and J ends were trimmed by 7 bases and 4 bases, with 16 bases remaining between them. The CDR3 is 14 residues long.